This is a list of T cell receptor beta chains from one sample in a study of post-analysis software for immune sequencing data. TCRdb ran MiXCR on the PCR reads and lists one entry per CDR3 protein. The data hold 400,000 to 500,000 distinct CDR3 sequences, with approximately 38% observed a single time. Input material: blood. The source of these receptors is a girl aged 2-10 years with multiple sclerosis. The CDR3 runs from the conserved cysteine through the conserved F or W. D genes are given only for firm matches. Clone size appears in some rows only: once, few, many, or a class for an expanded clone.

J,V,size,D,DNA,CDR3
TRBJ2-6,TRBV28,-,-,TGTGCCAGCAGTTTACCGGGTGCTGGGGCCAACGTCCTGACTTTC,CASSLPGAGANVLTF
TRBJ2-5,TRBV3-1,-,TRBD2,TGTGCCAGCAGCCTTCACGCACTGGGACTAGCGGGGGGGCTAGAGACCCAGTACTTC,CASSLHALGLAGGLETQYF
TRBJ2-5,TRBV20-1,-,-,TGCAGTGCAAAAAGCCCCTGGGGGACCCAGTACTTC,CSAKSPWGTQYF
TRBJ2-1,TRBV5-5,-,-,TGTGCCAGCAGCTTGACAGGGACGACCTACAATGAGCAGTTCTTC,CASSLTGTTYNEQFF
TRBJ2-7,TRBV5-1,-,-,TGCGCCAGCAGCTCGGGTGGGAGGCGAGAGCAGTACTTC,CASSSGGRREQYF
TRBJ1-1,TRBV4-1,-,TRBD1,TGTGCCAGCAGCCCTTTGGACAGGGGGCGAGGTGAAGCTTTCTTT,CASSPLDRGRGEAFF
TRBJ1-5,TRBV10-3,once,-,TGTGCCATCAGTCAGCGTGGTGGGGAATCAAATCAGCCCCAGCATTTT,CAISQRGGESNQPQHF
TRBJ1-1,TRBV25-1,-,-,TGTGCCAGCGGCCAGGGGATGAACACTGAAGCTTTCTTT,CASGQGMNTEAFF
TRBJ1-2,TRBV28,-,-,TGTGCCAGCAGCCCCTTCAAGAATAGTAACTATGGCTACACCTTC,CASSPFKNSNYGYTF
TRBJ2-5,TRBV25-1,-,TRBD1,TGTGCCAGCAGTGAACCCGGGACAGGGGGGGAGACCCAGTACTTC,CASSEPGTGGETQYF
TRBJ1-6,TRBV28,few,-,TGTGCCAGCAGACTTTATACAGGGCTGACAACACCCCTCCACTTT,CASRLYTGLTTPLHF
TRBJ2-3,TRBV7-2,-,-,TGTGCCAGCAGCCCGGACCAACCGGTGGGGTATACGCAGTATTTT,CASSPDQPVGYTQYF
TRBJ1-2,TRBV3-1,-,-,TGTGCCAGCAGCCAAGATCAGTGGGACTATGGCTACACCTTC,CASSQDQWDYGYTF
TRBJ2-1,TRBV6-6,-,-,TGTGCCAGCAGCAAAAGCCCCGGTTTTAGAAATGAGCAGTTCTTC,CASSKSPGFRNEQFF
TRBJ1-5,TRBV20-1,once,-,TGCAGTGCGCTCAGTGGGTTTTCGGACCAGCCCCAGCATTTT,CSALSGFSDQPQHF
TRBJ2-1,TRBV20-1,-,-,TGCAGTGCTAGAGATCCCGGGAGTTACAATGAGCAGTTCTTC,CSARDPGSYNEQFF
TRBJ1-4,TRBV20-1,-,TRBD1,TGCAGTGCTTGGACAGGGGCCACTAATGAAAAACTGTTTTTT,CSAWTGATNEKLFF
TRBJ1-6,TRBV7-3,many,-,TGTGCCAGCAGGTCACAGGTGAATTCACCCCTCCACTTT,CASRSQVNSPLHF
TRBJ1-6,TRBV27,-,-,TGTGCCAGCAGTCCCCGGACAGACCTTGATAATTCACCCCTCCACTTT,CASSPRTDLDNSPLHF
TRBJ1-2,TRBV7-2,few,TRBD1,TGTGCCAGCAGCGCGACAGGGATTGGCTACACCTTC,CASSATGIGYTF
TRBJ2-3,TRBV20-1,-,TRBD1,TGCAGTGCTCTCGGACAGGGGGCAACAGATACGCAGTATTTT,CSALGQGATDTQYF
TRBJ2-7,TRBV20-1,few,-,TGCAGTGCCAGGGCGGGTTACGAGCAGTACTTC,CSARAGYEQYF
TRBJ2-7,TRBV7-2,-,TRBD1,TGTGCCAGCAGCCTAAAGACAGGGTCTTACGAGCAGTACTTC,CASSLKTGSYEQYF
TRBJ1-2,TRBV2,few,TRBD1,TGTGCCACCGGACAGGGGAACTATGGCTACACCTTC,CATGQGNYGYTF
TRBJ2-5,TRBV7-6,-,TRBD2,TGTGCCAGCAGCACGCCGAGCGGGAGTCTTCAAGAGACCCAGTACTTC,CASSTPSGSLQETQYF
TRBJ2-7,TRBV5-5,-,-,TGTGCCAGCAGCACGGACGGCTGGGATTACAATGAGCAGTACTTC,CASSTDGWDYNEQYF
TRBJ2-1,TRBV21-1,-,-,TGTGCCAGCAGCTCCTTCCTTACCGGGACACCTAAGGGGAATGAGCAGTTCTTC,CASSSFLTGTPKGNEQFF
TRBJ1-2,TRBV20-1,few,-,TGCAGTGCTAGAGAGTTGCGCTATGGCTACACCTTC,CSARELRYGYTF
TRBJ2-7,TRBV6-6,-,-,TGTGCCAGCAGTTACTCGAACTCGGAAACCTACGAGCAGTACTTC,CASSYSNSETYEQYF